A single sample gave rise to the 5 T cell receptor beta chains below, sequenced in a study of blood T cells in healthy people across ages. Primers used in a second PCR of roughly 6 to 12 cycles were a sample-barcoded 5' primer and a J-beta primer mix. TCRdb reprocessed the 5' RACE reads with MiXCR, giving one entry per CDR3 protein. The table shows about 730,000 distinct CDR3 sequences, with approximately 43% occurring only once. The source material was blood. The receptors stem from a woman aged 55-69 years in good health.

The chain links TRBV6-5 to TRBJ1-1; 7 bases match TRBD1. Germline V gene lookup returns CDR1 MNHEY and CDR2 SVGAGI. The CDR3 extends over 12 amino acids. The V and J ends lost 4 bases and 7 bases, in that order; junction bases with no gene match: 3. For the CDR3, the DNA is TGTGCCAGCAGTTGGGACAGATATGAAGCTTTCTTT. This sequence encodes CASSWDRYEAFF.

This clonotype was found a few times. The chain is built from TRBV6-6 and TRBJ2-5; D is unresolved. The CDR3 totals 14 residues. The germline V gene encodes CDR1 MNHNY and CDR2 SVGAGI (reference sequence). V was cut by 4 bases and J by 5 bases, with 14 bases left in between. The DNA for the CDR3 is TGTGCCAGCAGTTTCCTTCTTTCCGGGGAGACCCAGTACTTC. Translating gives CASSFLLSGETQYF.

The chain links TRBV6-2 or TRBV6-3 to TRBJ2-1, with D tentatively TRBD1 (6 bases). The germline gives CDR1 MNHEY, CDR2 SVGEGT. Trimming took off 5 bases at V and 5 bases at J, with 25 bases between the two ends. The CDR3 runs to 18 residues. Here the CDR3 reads CASSPVLGQRLSHNEQFF. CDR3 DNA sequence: TGTGCCAGCAGTCCCGTCCTTGGACAGCGTTTATCCCACAATGAGCAGTTCTTC.

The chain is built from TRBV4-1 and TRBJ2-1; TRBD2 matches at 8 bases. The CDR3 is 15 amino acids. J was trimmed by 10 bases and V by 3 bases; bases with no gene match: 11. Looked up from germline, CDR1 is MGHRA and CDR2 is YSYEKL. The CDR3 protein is CASSHHGLALNEQFF. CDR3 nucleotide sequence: TGCGCCAGCAGCCACCACGGACTAGCATTAAACGAGCAGTTCTTC.

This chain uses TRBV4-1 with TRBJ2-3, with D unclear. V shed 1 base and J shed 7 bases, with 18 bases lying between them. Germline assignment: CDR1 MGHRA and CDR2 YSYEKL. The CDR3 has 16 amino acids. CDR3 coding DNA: TGCGCCAGCAGCCAAGTTCCAGGCAGTTCCGAGCATACGCAGTATTTT. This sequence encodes CASSQVPGSSEHTQYF.